This TCR beta chain came from a study of cytomegalovirus exposure and HLA in healthy donors. The repertoire was sequenced with immunoSEQ multiplex PCR; TCRdb's copy has only in-frame clones and lacks some. The table has 200,000 to 300,000 clones, about 90% seen once. Trimming shortened V by 3 bases and J by 0 bases, and 19 bases separated the two germline ends. CDR3 length equals 18 residues. Germline assignment: CDR1 SGHNT and CDR2 YYREEE (reference sequence). The chain couples TRBV5-4 to TRBJ1-3, with TRBD1 as a possible D gene (6 bases). The specimen was PBMCs. This TCR was recovered from a man younger than 35 in good health and CMV-seropositive. CDR3 bases: TGTGCCAGCAGCTGGGGGCCCGGGAGGGGGTACTCTGGAAACACCATATATTTT. This translates into CASSWGPGRGYSGNTIYF. The whole variable domain, filled in from reference TRBV5-4 and TRBJ1-3, reads ETGVTQSPTHLIKTRGQQVTLRCSSQSGHNTVSWYQQALGQGPQFIFQYYREEENGRGNFPPRFSGLQFPNYSSELNVNALELDDSALYLCASSWGPGRGYSGNTIYFGEGSWLTVV.